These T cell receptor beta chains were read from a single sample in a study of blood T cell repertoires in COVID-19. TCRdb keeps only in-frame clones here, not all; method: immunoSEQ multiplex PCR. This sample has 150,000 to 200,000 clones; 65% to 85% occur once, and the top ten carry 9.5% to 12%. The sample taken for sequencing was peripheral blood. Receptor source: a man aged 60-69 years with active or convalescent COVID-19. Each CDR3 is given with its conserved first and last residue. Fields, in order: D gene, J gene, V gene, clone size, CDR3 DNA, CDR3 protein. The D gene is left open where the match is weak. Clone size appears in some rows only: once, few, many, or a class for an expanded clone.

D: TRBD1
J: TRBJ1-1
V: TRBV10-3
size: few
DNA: TGTGCCATCAGTGAGTCGCGACAGGGTAACACTGAAGCTTTCTTT
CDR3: CAISESRQGNTEAFF

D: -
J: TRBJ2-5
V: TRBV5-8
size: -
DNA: TGTGCCAGCAGCTGGCACGGGACAAGAGAGACCCAGTACTTC
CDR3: CASSWHGTRETQYF

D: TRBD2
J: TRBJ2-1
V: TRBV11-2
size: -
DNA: TGTGCCAGCAGCCCCCGACTAGCGGGGATGTACAATGAGCAGTTCTTC
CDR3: CASSPRLAGMYNEQFF

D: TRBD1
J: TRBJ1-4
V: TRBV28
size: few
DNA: TGTGCCAGCAGTTCCTTGGACAGGGGGTTCCGTAATGAAAAACTGTTTTTT
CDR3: CASSSLDRGFRNEKLFF

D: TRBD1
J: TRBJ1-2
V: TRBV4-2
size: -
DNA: TGTGCCAGCAGCCAAGAAGCGGACAGGGGTGGCTATGGCTACACCTTC
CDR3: CASSQEADRGGYGYTF

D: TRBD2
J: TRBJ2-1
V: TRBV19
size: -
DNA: TGTGCCAGTAGTAACCTAGCGGGGGGGGTACTTTACAATGAGCAGTTCTTC
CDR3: CASSNLAGGVLYNEQFF

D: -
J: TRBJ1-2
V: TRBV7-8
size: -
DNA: TGTGCCAGCAGCTTAGCGGAAGGGAGCTATGGCTACACCTTC
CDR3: CASSLAEGSYGYTF

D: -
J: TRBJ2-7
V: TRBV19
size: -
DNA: TGTGCCAGTAGTTCCCGGGACTCACTCTCCTACGAGCAGTACTTC
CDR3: CASSSRDSLSYEQYF

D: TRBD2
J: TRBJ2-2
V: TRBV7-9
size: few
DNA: TGTGCCAGCAGCTCCACCCCCACCGGGACTATGCGGGCCGGGGAGCTGTTTTTT
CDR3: CASSSTPTGTMRAGELFF

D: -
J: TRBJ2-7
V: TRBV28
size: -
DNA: TGTGCCAGCACTTCTTTTAGAGGGTACGAGCAGTACTTC
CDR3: CASTSFRGYEQYF

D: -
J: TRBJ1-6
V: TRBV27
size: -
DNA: TGTGCCAGCAGTAGAACGGGGAGGGTAATTAATTCACCCCTCCACTTT
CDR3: CASSRTGRVINSPLHF

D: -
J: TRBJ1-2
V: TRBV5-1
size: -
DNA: TGCGCCAGCAGCTTGGAGCAGGGGTTTGGCTACACCTTC
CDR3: CASSLEQGFGYTF

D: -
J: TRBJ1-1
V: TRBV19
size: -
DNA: TGTGCCAGTAGTACCTCCAGTAACACTGAAGCTTTCTTT
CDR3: CASSTSSNTEAFF

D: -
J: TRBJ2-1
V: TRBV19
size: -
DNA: TGTGCCAGTAGTATGAGACCCACGGGCAATGAGCAGTTCTTC
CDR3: CASSMRPTGNEQFF

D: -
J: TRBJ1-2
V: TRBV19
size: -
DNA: TGTGCCAGTAGTATAGATCGTGGGGCAGATGGCTACACCTTC
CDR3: CASSIDRGADGYTF

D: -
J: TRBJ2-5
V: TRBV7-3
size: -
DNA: TGTGCCAGCAGCTACGTTGCAGGCCGGGGAGAGACCCAGTACTTC
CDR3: CASSYVAGRGETQYF

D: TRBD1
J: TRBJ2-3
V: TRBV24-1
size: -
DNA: TGTGCCACCAGTGGACGCCGGGACAGGGGACCAGATACGCAGTATTTT
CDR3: CATSGRRDRGPDTQYF

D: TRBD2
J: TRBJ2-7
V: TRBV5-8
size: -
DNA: TGTGCCAGCAGCTTGGAGGCTAGCGGGAGTAGGAGAGGCGAGCAGTACTTC
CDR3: CASSLEASGSRRGEQYF

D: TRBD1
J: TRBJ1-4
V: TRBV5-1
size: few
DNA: TGCGCCAGCAGCTTGGGTACAGGGGGCGGAACTAATGAAAAACTGTTTTTT
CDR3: CASSLGTGGGTNEKLFF

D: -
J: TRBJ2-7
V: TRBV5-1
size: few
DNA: TGCGCCAGCAGCTTAGGCGGCACCTACGAGCAGTACTTC
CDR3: CASSLGGTYEQYF

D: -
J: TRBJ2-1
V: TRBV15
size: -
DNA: TGTGCCACCAGCAGTGCGGACAGAGACTACAATGAGCAGTTCTTC
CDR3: CATSSADRDYNEQFF

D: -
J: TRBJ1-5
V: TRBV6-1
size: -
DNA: TGTGCCAGCAGTGAATCAGTGCCCCTTGATCAGCCCCAGCATTTT
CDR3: CASSESVPLDQPQHF

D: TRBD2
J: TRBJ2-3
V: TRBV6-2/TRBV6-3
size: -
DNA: TGTGCCAGCAGTCGGGAGGCGGGAGATACGCAGTATTTT
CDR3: CASSREAGDTQYF